A selection of T cell receptor beta chains follows, all from one sample in a study of cytomegalovirus exposure and HLA in healthy donors. The assay was immunoSEQ multiplex PCR, and TCRdb's table has in-frame clones only and misses some. The table records around 200,000 clones, roughly 76% of them present only once. The source material was PBMCs. These receptors originate from a man aged 35 to 55 in good health and CMV-seropositive. Each CDR3 is given with its conserved first and last residue. Each record gives: clone size, V gene, J gene, D gene, CDR3 DNA, CDR3 protein. A D gene is named only where the DNA matches it firmly. Clone size is not always given. Where it is, it says once, few, many or a class for expanded clones.

abundance: .
v_gene: TRBV30
j_gene: TRBJ2-3
d_gene: .
CDR3nt: TGTGCCTGCTCTCCTAGCACAGATACGCAGTATTTT
CDR3aa: CACSPSTDTQYF

abundance: .
v_gene: TRBV5-4
j_gene: TRBJ2-5
d_gene: .
CDR3nt: TGTGCCAGCAGCTTGGCAGGAGAGACCCAGTACTTC
CDR3aa: CASSLAGETQYF

abundance: .
v_gene: TRBV6-5
j_gene: TRBJ2-7
d_gene: TRBD1
CDR3nt: TGTGCCAGCAGTGGGACAGGGGGATCAGGCGAGCAGTACTTC
CDR3aa: CASSGTGGSGEQYF

abundance: .
v_gene: TRBV6-5
j_gene: TRBJ1-2
d_gene: .
CDR3nt: TGTGCCAGCAGCTTTGGGCCCTCCAGTGGCTACACCTTC
CDR3aa: CASSFGPSSGYTF

abundance: .
v_gene: TRBV9
j_gene: TRBJ2-1
d_gene: .
CDR3nt: TGTGCCAGCAGCGCTCTGGGACAAGCCTACAATGAGCAGTTCTTC
CDR3aa: CASSALGQAYNEQFF

abundance: .
v_gene: TRBV30
j_gene: TRBJ2-2
d_gene: .
CDR3nt: TGTGCCTGGAGTTTTGCGGGGGCAGGGACCGGGGAGCTGTTTTTT
CDR3aa: CAWSFAGAGTGELFF

abundance: once
v_gene: TRBV30
j_gene: TRBJ2-7
d_gene: TRBD1
CDR3nt: TGTGCCTGGAGGACAGGGACCTACGAGCAGTACTTC
CDR3aa: CAWRTGTYEQYF

abundance: .
v_gene: TRBV19
j_gene: TRBJ1-1
d_gene: .
CDR3nt: TGTGCCAGTAGTCAGGGCCTTTACACTGAAGCTTTCTTT
CDR3aa: CASSQGLYTEAFF

abundance: many
v_gene: TRBV14
j_gene: TRBJ1-1
d_gene: .
CDR3nt: TGTGCCAGCAGCCAAGACGCGCTCCCGAACACTGAAGCTTTCTTT
CDR3aa: CASSQDALPNTEAFF

abundance: few
v_gene: TRBV6-5
j_gene: TRBJ1-5
d_gene: TRBD1
CDR3nt: TGTGCCAGCATCAAGGACAGGGTAAATCAGCCCCAGCATTTT
CDR3aa: CASIKDRVNQPQHF

abundance: .
v_gene: TRBV7-8
j_gene: TRBJ2-7
d_gene: .
CDR3nt: TGTGCCAGCAGCCCCACAGGGATCTACGAGCAGTACTTC
CDR3aa: CASSPTGIYEQYF

abundance: .
v_gene: TRBV5-3
j_gene: TRBJ1-5
d_gene: .
CDR3nt: TGTGCCAGAAGCTTGGGAGGCAGGGAGGATCAGCCCCAGCATTTT
CDR3aa: CARSLGGREDQPQHF

abundance: .
v_gene: TRBV7-9
j_gene: TRBJ2-7
d_gene: TRBD2
CDR3nt: TGTGCCAGCAGCTTAGATCTAGCGGGGGGAACCTACGAGCAGTACTTC
CDR3aa: CASSLDLAGGTYEQYF

abundance: few
v_gene: TRBV2
j_gene: TRBJ1-5
d_gene: .
CDR3nt: TGTGCCAGCAGCCACCGAGCCGGGGATTATCAGCCCCAGCATTTT
CDR3aa: CASSHRAGDYQPQHF

abundance: .
v_gene: TRBV29-1
j_gene: TRBJ2-5
d_gene: .
CDR3nt: TGCAGCGGGAGAAGCTTACAAGAGACCCAGTACTTC
CDR3aa: CSGRSLQETQYF

abundance: once
v_gene: TRBV4-3
j_gene: TRBJ2-1
d_gene: TRBD2
CDR3nt: TGCGCCAGCAGCCAAGATTTTGGTCTAGCGGTGTACAATGAGCAGTTCTTC
CDR3aa: CASSQDFGLAVYNEQFF

abundance: .
v_gene: TRBV2
j_gene: TRBJ1-2
d_gene: TRBD1
CDR3nt: TGTGCCAGGGGGGACAGCTATGGCTACACCTTC
CDR3aa: CARGDSYGYTF

abundance: .
v_gene: TRBV2
j_gene: TRBJ1-5
d_gene: .
CDR3nt: TGTGCCAGCAGAAACAGGGTTGATCAGCCCCAGCATTTT
CDR3aa: CASRNRVDQPQHF

abundance: .
v_gene: TRBV18
j_gene: TRBJ1-4
d_gene: .
CDR3nt: TGTGCCAGCTCACGTTCAAACACCCTGGAGGAAAAACTGTTTTTT
CDR3aa: CASSRSNTLEEKLFF

abundance: .
v_gene: TRBV7-2
j_gene: TRBJ1-5
d_gene: .
CDR3nt: TGTGCCAGCAGCCTGGGCGAGCCAGATCAGCCCCAGCATTTT
CDR3aa: CASSLGEPDQPQHF

abundance: .
v_gene: TRBV7-3
j_gene: TRBJ2-1
d_gene: TRBD2
CDR3nt: TGTGCCAGCAGCCCCATCACTAGCGGGGGAGGCGAGCAGTTCTTC
CDR3aa: CASSPITSGGGEQFF

abundance: .
v_gene: TRBV5-4
j_gene: TRBJ2-5
d_gene: .
CDR3nt: TGTGCCAGCAGCTTACGACCAGGGTTGGGGGAGACCCAGTACTTC
CDR3aa: CASSLRPGLGETQYF

abundance: .
v_gene: TRBV5-4
j_gene: TRBJ2-2
d_gene: .
CDR3nt: TGTGCCAGCAGCTTGATGACTGGGAACACCGGGGAGCTGTTTTTT
CDR3aa: CASSLMTGNTGELFF

abundance: .
v_gene: TRBV18
j_gene: TRBJ2-7
d_gene: .
CDR3nt: TGTGCCAGCTCAGCGACAGCCTACGAGCAGTACTTC
CDR3aa: CASSATAYEQYF

abundance: .
v_gene: TRBV28
j_gene: TRBJ2-6
d_gene: .
CDR3nt: TGTGCCAGCAGACCCCAACTCGGTCGACAGGTTCTCTCTGGGGCCAACGTCCTGACTTTC
CDR3aa: CASRPQLGRQVLSGANVLTF

abundance: .
v_gene: TRBV5-1
j_gene: TRBJ1-2
d_gene: .
CDR3nt: TGCGCCAGCAGCTTGGGAAAGGAGTGGGGCTACACCTTC
CDR3aa: CASSLGKEWGYTF

abundance: .
v_gene: TRBV6-1
j_gene: TRBJ2-2
d_gene: .
CDR3nt: TGTGCCAGCAGTAGACCTAACAGATCAACCGGGGAGCTGTTTTTT
CDR3aa: CASSRPNRSTGELFF

abundance: .
v_gene: TRBV7-6
j_gene: TRBJ2-7
d_gene: .
CDR3nt: TGTGCCAGCAGCCCACGGCCTCAGGGGCACTCCTACGAGCAGTACTTC
CDR3aa: CASSPRPQGHSYEQYF

abundance: .
v_gene: TRBV28
j_gene: TRBJ1-2
d_gene: TRBD1
CDR3nt: TGTGCCAGCGGCGAGACAGGGCCTTATGGCTACACCTTC
CDR3aa: CASGETGPYGYTF

abundance: .
v_gene: TRBV19
j_gene: TRBJ2-5
d_gene: .
CDR3nt: TGTGCCAGTAGTGCCCAGGGGGGACAAGAGACCCAGTACTTC
CDR3aa: CASSAQGGQETQYF

abundance: .
v_gene: TRBV5-6
j_gene: TRBJ2-2
d_gene: .
CDR3nt: TGTGCCAGCAGCTTTTACTCGAACACCGGGGAGCTGTTTTTT
CDR3aa: CASSFYSNTGELFF

abundance: few
v_gene: TRBV2
j_gene: TRBJ2-3
d_gene: TRBD2
CDR3nt: TGTGCCAGCAAGTGGGGGACTAGCGGGGGCCGACTGGATACGCAGTATTTT
CDR3aa: CASKWGTSGGRLDTQYF

abundance: once
v_gene: TRBV5-1
j_gene: TRBJ2-7
d_gene: .
CDR3nt: TGCGCCAGCAGCTTGACTGATAGCTCCTACGAGCAGTACTTC
CDR3aa: CASSLTDSSYEQYF

abundance: .
v_gene: TRBV10-3
j_gene: TRBJ1-2
d_gene: TRBD1
CDR3nt: TGTGCCACCTCCAGGGGGCTTAAAGATGGCTACACCTTC
CDR3aa: CATSRGLKDGYTF

abundance: .
v_gene: TRBV7-9
j_gene: TRBJ2-5
d_gene: TRBD2
CDR3nt: TGTGCCAGCAGCTTCCGGGGGACTAGAAAAGAGACCCAGTACTTC
CDR3aa: CASSFRGTRKETQYF

abundance: .
v_gene: TRBV10-3
j_gene: TRBJ1-3
d_gene: .
CDR3nt: TGTGCCGCGAACTCTGGAAACACCATATATTTT
CDR3aa: CAANSGNTIYF

abundance: .
v_gene: TRBV7-2
j_gene: TRBJ1-2
d_gene: .
CDR3nt: TGTGCCAGCAGCTTACAGGTGGACTATGGCTACACCTTC
CDR3aa: CASSLQVDYGYTF

abundance: .
v_gene: TRBV7-6
j_gene: TRBJ1-3
d_gene: TRBD1
CDR3nt: TGTGCCAGCAGCCAGACAGGGGTCGGAAACACCATATATTTT
CDR3aa: CASSQTGVGNTIYF

abundance: .
v_gene: TRBV5-1
j_gene: TRBJ2-5
d_gene: .
CDR3nt: TGCGCCAGCAGCTTGTTGGGGGCCTACCAAGAGACCCAGTACTTC
CDR3aa: CASSLLGAYQETQYF

abundance: .
v_gene: TRBV29-1
j_gene: TRBJ2-3
d_gene: .
CDR3nt: TGCAGCGGGCGGGACAGTAGCACAGATACGCAGTATTTT
CDR3aa: CSGRDSSTDTQYF

abundance: few
v_gene: TRBV20-1
j_gene: TRBJ2-5
d_gene: .
CDR3nt: TGCAGTGCTAGGGGCCGGGAGACCCAGTACTTC
CDR3aa: CSARGRETQYF

abundance: .
v_gene: TRBV27
j_gene: TRBJ2-7
d_gene: .
CDR3nt: TGTGCCAGCAGTTTAGGTTGGGCTTACGAGCAGTACTTC
CDR3aa: CASSLGWAYEQYF

abundance: few
v_gene: TRBV27
j_gene: TRBJ2-7
d_gene: .
CDR3nt: TGTGCCAGTAGAGGGCAGGGGAGCTCCTACGAGCAGTACTTC
CDR3aa: CASRGQGSSYEQYF

abundance: .
v_gene: TRBV6-5
j_gene: TRBJ2-7
d_gene: TRBD1
CDR3nt: TGTGCCAGCAGTTCGCCTGGGACAGGGGAGCAGTACTTC
CDR3aa: CASSSPGTGEQYF

abundance: .
v_gene: TRBV5-1
j_gene: TRBJ2-7
d_gene: .
CDR3nt: TGCGCCAGCAGCGCCGACAGATCCTACGAGCAGTACTTC
CDR3aa: CASSADRSYEQYF

abundance: .
v_gene: TRBV5-1
j_gene: TRBJ2-7
d_gene: TRBD1
CDR3nt: TGCGCCAGCAGCTTAGGACAGGGTTCCTACGAGCAGTACTTC
CDR3aa: CASSLGQGSYEQYF

abundance: .
v_gene: TRBV30
j_gene: TRBJ2-7
d_gene: TRBD2
CDR3nt: TGTGCCTGGAGGGGGGGAGGGAAAGACTACGAGCAGTACTTC
CDR3aa: CAWRGGGKDYEQYF

abundance: .
v_gene: TRBV19
j_gene: TRBJ2-7
d_gene: TRBD1
CDR3nt: TGTGCCAGTAGTATAGTCAGGACAGGGACCACCTACGAGCAGTACTTC
CDR3aa: CASSIVRTGTTYEQYF

abundance: once
v_gene: TRBV20-1
j_gene: TRBJ2-7
d_gene: .
CDR3nt: TGCAGTGCTAGTTCCCCGGGAGAGCAGTACTTC
CDR3aa: CSASSPGEQYF

abundance: .
v_gene: TRBV7-8
j_gene: TRBJ1-2
d_gene: .
CDR3nt: TGTGCCAGCAGCTTAGAGGGGGTGGGGGTTGGCTACACCTTC
CDR3aa: CASSLEGVGVGYTF

abundance: .
v_gene: TRBV6-5
j_gene: TRBJ1-5
d_gene: .
CDR3nt: TGTGCCAGCAGATTGCGACAGGTTAGCAATCAGCCCCAGCATTTT
CDR3aa: CASRLRQVSNQPQHF

abundance: .
v_gene: TRBV5-1
j_gene: TRBJ2-3
d_gene: TRBD1
CDR3nt: TGCGCCAGCAGCCCGACAGGGCCCCTCGGTACGCAGTATTTT
CDR3aa: CASSPTGPLGTQYF

abundance: .
v_gene: TRBV5-1
j_gene: TRBJ2-7
d_gene: .
CDR3nt: TGCGCCAGCAGCTTAGACACAGGGCCCGAGCAGTACTTC
CDR3aa: CASSLDTGPEQYF

abundance: .
v_gene: TRBV27
j_gene: TRBJ1-5
d_gene: .
CDR3nt: TGTGCCAGCAGCCGAGGAGTTGGCAATCAGCCCCAGCATTTT
CDR3aa: CASSRGVGNQPQHF

abundance: .
v_gene: TRBV21-1
j_gene: TRBJ2-7
d_gene: .
CDR3nt: TGTGCCATTTCAGGGGTTCCCTCCTACGAGCAGTACTTC
CDR3aa: CAISGVPSYEQYF

abundance: .
v_gene: TRBV10-3
j_gene: TRBJ2-5
d_gene: .
CDR3nt: TGTGCCATCCGGGCGGGGGCGGACCAAGAGACCCAGTACTTC
CDR3aa: CAIRAGADQETQYF

abundance: .
v_gene: TRBV5-4
j_gene: TRBJ2-3
d_gene: TRBD2
CDR3nt: TGTGCCAGCAGCGTTAGCGGGGGGGTTTCAGATACGCAGTATTTT
CDR3aa: CASSVSGGVSDTQYF

abundance: once
v_gene: TRBV5-1
j_gene: TRBJ2-7
d_gene: .
CDR3nt: TGCGCCAGCAGCTCGAGAGGGAACAATCCCTACGAGCAGTACTTC
CDR3aa: CASSSRGNNPYEQYF

abundance: .
v_gene: TRBV7-3
j_gene: TRBJ1-5
d_gene: .
CDR3nt: TGTGCCAGCAGCTTCCAAGGGGTGGGCGAGCAGCCCCAGCATTTT
CDR3aa: CASSFQGVGEQPQHF